This is a list of T cell receptor beta chains from one sample in a study of control samples from healthy donors and cancer patients. The method was immunoSEQ multiplex PCR; TCRdb's version includes in-frame clones alone and lacks a portion of them. The sample holds some 51,000 clones, roughly 95% seen once. The sequenced sample was blood. Source of these receptors: a woman in her late teens or twenties in good health. CDR3s include the opening cysteine and the closing phenylalanine or tryptophan. Each record gives: V gene, J gene, CDR3 protein.

>TRBV15|TRBJ2-3
CATSRDWMGDTQYF
>TRBV9|TRBJ1-2
CASSPQNLLNYGYTF
>TRBV19|TRBJ2-7
CASSSSSYEQYF
>TRBV6-5|TRBJ1-1
CASGGGPLNTEAFF
>TRBV29-1|TRBJ1-4
CSVLRTANEKLFF
>TRBV11-2|TRBJ2-7
CASSLKQQGAEQYF
>TRBV2|TRBJ1-5
CASSDRDREFQPQHF
>TRBV3-1/TRBV3-2|TRBJ1-3
CASSQDKRGGSDTIYF
>TRBV11-2|TRBJ2-7
CASSLRGGYEQYF
>TRBV2|TRBJ2-5
CASTQETQYF
>TRBV7-2|TRBJ2-3
CASSVGDTQYF
>TRBV5-6|TRBJ2-7
CASSWGQGAIIYEQYF
>TRBV19|TRBJ2-7
CASSLGSGGPYEQYF
>TRBV5-4|TRBJ2-1
CASSYPSGGYNEQFF
>TRBV9|TRBJ2-1
CASSVGGTPSYNEQFF
>TRBV9|TRBJ2-1
CASSVTTSNEQFF
>TRBV15|TRBJ1-1
CATNEPGQPNTEAFF
>TRBV6-4|TRBJ2-1
CASSPGEYNEQFF
>TRBV6-4|TRBJ2-7
CASSDSTGSYEQYF
>TRBV9|TRBJ1-2
CASSVAGGNDYGYTF
>TRBV28|TRBJ1-3
CASSLTRGRNTIYF
>TRBV28|TRBJ1-2
CASSLEPWLQGGPNYGYTF
>TRBV23-1|TRBJ2-7
CAGQVGEEDDYEQYF
>TRBV10-2|TRBJ2-7
CASSEAGTYEQYF
>TRBV6-7|TRBJ1-1
CASSYLARYTEAFF
>TRBV12-3/TRBV12-4|TRBJ1-2
CASIPSDIVGYTF
>TRBV7-8|TRBJ2-1
CASSLGGTGGHEQFF
>TRBV2|TRBJ1-1
CASRQGGARGTEAFF
>TRBV4-3|TRBJ2-6
CASSQDPGRGANVLTF